This T cell receptor beta chain emerged from a study of blood T cells in healthy people across ages. Primed by a sample-barcoded 5' primer and a J-beta primer mix, a second PCR proceeded for about 6 to 12 cycles. In TCRdb, the 5' RACE reads were re-called with MiXCR into one record per CDR3 protein. Among approximately 770,000 distinct CDR3 sequences listed, 55% to 75% were seen once. General observations from the study: Getting older went along with TCR beta diversity per million T cells dropping roughly linearly.

Trimming removed 5 bases from V and 7 bases from J, with 10 bases in between. Germline CDR1 is SGDLS and CDR2 is YYNGEE. The CDR3 extends over 12 amino acids. This clonotype was seen a handful of times. Its antigen is as yet unknown. This chain joins TRBV9 and TRBJ2-1, with D unclear. The receptor's source is a young man in good health. The sequencing sample was made of blood. The CDR3 spells CASSANGNEQFF. The DNA of the CDR3 is TGTGCCAGCAGTGCAAACGGGAATGAGCAGTTCTTC.